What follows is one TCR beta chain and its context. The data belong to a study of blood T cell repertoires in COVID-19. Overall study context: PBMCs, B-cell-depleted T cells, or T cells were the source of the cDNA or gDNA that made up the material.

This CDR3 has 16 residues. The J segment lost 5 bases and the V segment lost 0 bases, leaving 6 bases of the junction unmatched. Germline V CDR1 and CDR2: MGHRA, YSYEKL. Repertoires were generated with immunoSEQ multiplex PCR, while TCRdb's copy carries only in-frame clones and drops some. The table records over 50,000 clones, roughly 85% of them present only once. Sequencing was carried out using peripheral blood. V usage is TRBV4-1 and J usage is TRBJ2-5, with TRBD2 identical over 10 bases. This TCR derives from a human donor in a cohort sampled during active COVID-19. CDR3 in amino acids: CASSQDFSGGIETQYF. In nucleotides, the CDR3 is TGCGCCAGCAGCCAAGATTTTAGCGGGGGGATTGAGACCCAGTACTTC.